A selection of T cell receptor beta chains follows, all from one sample in a study of radiation and T cells in renal cell carcinoma. Clones were sequenced by immunoSEQ multiplex PCR, and TCRdb holds only the in-frame ones, with some missing. The table lists 24,000 or so clones, roughly half of them singletons. Sequenced material: tumor tissue, taken from a patient whose treatment was nephrectomy without radiotherapy. Every receptor here comes from a human donor with renal cell carcinoma. CDR3s include the opening cysteine and the closing phenylalanine or tryptophan. Each record gives: V gene, J gene, D gene, clone size, CDR3 protein, CDR3 DNA. The D gene is left open where the match is weak. Clone size appears in some rows only: once, few, many, or a class for an expanded clone.

v_gene: TRBV27; j_gene: TRBJ2-3; d_gene: TRBD2; abundance: NA; CDR3aa: CASSLYLAGATDTQYF; CDR3nt: TGTGCCAGCAGTTTATACCTAGCGGGGGCCACAGATACGCAGTATTTT
v_gene: TRBV13; j_gene: TRBJ2-1; d_gene: NA; abundance: few; CDR3aa: CASSAGGLGYNEQFF; CDR3nt: TGTGCCAGCAGCGCCGGAGGACTCGGCTACAATGAGCAGTTCTTC
v_gene: TRBV19; j_gene: TRBJ2-5; d_gene: NA; abundance: NA; CDR3aa: CASSAGETQYF; CDR3nt: TGTGCCAGTAGTGCAGGAGAGACCCAGTACTTC
v_gene: TRBV5-1; j_gene: TRBJ2-3; d_gene: NA; abundance: NA; CDR3aa: CASSWDTDTQYF; CDR3nt: TGCGCCAGCAGCTGGGACACAGATACGCAGTATTTT
v_gene: TRBV13; j_gene: TRBJ2-7; d_gene: NA; abundance: NA; CDR3aa: CASSLGHYEQYF; CDR3nt: TGTGCCAGCAGCTTGGGACACTACGAGCAGTACTTC
v_gene: TRBV18; j_gene: TRBJ2-5; d_gene: NA; abundance: once; CDR3aa: CASSPLDSSETQYF; CDR3nt: TGTGCCAGCTCACCACTCGATTCGTCGGAGACCCAGTACTTC
v_gene: TRBV30; j_gene: TRBJ1-6; d_gene: TRBD1; abundance: NA; CDR3aa: CAWSGRGRHNSPLHF; CDR3nt: TGTGCCTGGAGTGGTAGGGGGCGGCATAATTCACCCCTCCACTTT
v_gene: TRBV7-9; j_gene: TRBJ1-6; d_gene: TRBD1; abundance: NA; CDR3aa: CASSPGGDYNSPLHF; CDR3nt: TGTGCCAGCAGCCCAGGGGGCGACTATAATTCACCCCTCCACTTT
v_gene: TRBV18; j_gene: TRBJ2-1; d_gene: NA; abundance: NA; CDR3aa: CASAFSGGQAGNEQFF; CDR3nt: TGTGCCAGCGCGTTTTCGGGGGGACAGGCAGGGAATGAGCAGTTCTTC
v_gene: TRBV7-3; j_gene: TRBJ1-6; d_gene: TRBD1; abundance: NA; CDR3aa: CASSLGQGYRSPLHF; CDR3nt: TGTGCCAGCAGCTTAGGACAGGGATATCGGTCACCCCTCCACTTT
v_gene: TRBV7-9; j_gene: TRBJ1-6; d_gene: NA; abundance: few; CDR3aa: CASSPGTLFPLHF; CDR3nt: TGTGCCAGCAGCCCCGGGACCCTTTTTCCCCTCCACTTT
v_gene: TRBV18; j_gene: TRBJ1-2; d_gene: NA; abundance: NA; CDR3aa: CASSLVQGNGYTF; CDR3nt: TGTGCCAGCTCTTTAGTACAGGGTAATGGCTACACCTTC
v_gene: TRBV15; j_gene: TRBJ2-1; d_gene: TRBD2; abundance: few; CDR3aa: CATSLAGRHNEQFF; CDR3nt: TGTGCCACCAGCTTAGCGGGGAGACACAATGAGCAGTTCTTC
v_gene: TRBV19; j_gene: TRBJ2-2; d_gene: NA; abundance: few; CDR3aa: CASTTGQLVHTGELFF; CDR3nt: TGTGCCAGTACAACAGGGCAATTAGTACACACCGGGGAGCTGTTTTTT
v_gene: TRBV5-1; j_gene: TRBJ1-3; d_gene: NA; abundance: few; CDR3aa: CASSREGVPSGNTIYF; CDR3nt: TGCGCCAGCAGCCGCGAGGGGGTACCCTCTGGAAACACCATATATTTT
v_gene: TRBV7-2; j_gene: TRBJ2-7; d_gene: NA; abundance: NA; CDR3aa: CASSFDRGAGYEQYF; CDR3nt: TGTGCCAGCAGCTTCGACCGGGGGGCGGGCTACGAGCAGTACTTC
v_gene: TRBV9; j_gene: TRBJ1-5; d_gene: NA; abundance: once; CDR3aa: CASSVEGRNNQPQHF; CDR3nt: TGTGCCAGCAGCGTAGAGGGGCGAAACAATCAGCCCCAGCATTTT
v_gene: TRBV4-2; j_gene: TRBJ1-2; d_gene: TRBD1; abundance: NA; CDR3aa: CASSRAGQEALNGYTF; CDR3nt: TGTGCCAGCAGCCGGGCAGGACAGGAGGCCCTCAATGGCTACACCTTC
v_gene: TRBV9; j_gene: TRBJ1-6; d_gene: NA; abundance: few; CDR3aa: CASSVVAGDKDPLHF; CDR3nt: TGTGCCAGCAGCGTAGTCGCAGGCGACAAGGATCCCCTCCACTTT
v_gene: TRBV5-5; j_gene: TRBJ1-6; d_gene: TRBD1; abundance: NA; CDR3aa: CASSSRDRGPTRYNSPLHF; CDR3nt: TGTGCCAGCAGCTCCCGGGACAGGGGGCCTACACGCTATAATTCACCCCTCCACTTT
v_gene: TRBV4-1; j_gene: TRBJ2-7; d_gene: NA; abundance: few; CDR3aa: CASSQGSQSHPGGEQYF; CDR3nt: TGCGCCAGCAGCCAAGGTTCTCAGTCCCATCCAGGCGGGGAGCAGTACTTC
v_gene: TRBV19; j_gene: TRBJ1-1; d_gene: NA; abundance: NA; CDR3aa: CASSSMNTEAFF; CDR3nt: TGTGCCAGTAGTTCGATGAACACTGAAGCTTTCTTT
v_gene: TRBV6-5; j_gene: TRBJ2-5; d_gene: TRBD2; abundance: medium-sized; CDR3aa: CATRGGAAAETQYF; CDR3nt: TGTGCCACACGGGGGGGGGCGGCGGCAGAGACCCAGTACTTC
v_gene: TRBV6-4; j_gene: TRBJ1-5; d_gene: NA; abundance: NA; CDR3aa: CASSKTADSNQPQHF; CDR3nt: TGTGCCAGCAGTAAGACAGCGGATAGCAATCAGCCCCAGCATTTT
v_gene: TRBV6-5; j_gene: TRBJ1-3; d_gene: NA; abundance: NA; CDR3aa: CASSYGPGSGNTIYF; CDR3nt: TGTGCCAGCAGTTACGGTCCGGGATCTGGAAACACCATATATTTT
v_gene: TRBV6-5; j_gene: TRBJ1-1; d_gene: NA; abundance: once; CDR3aa: CASSQDRNTEAFF; CDR3nt: TGTGCCAGCAGTCAGGACAGGAACACTGAAGCTTTCTTT
v_gene: TRBV6-6; j_gene: TRBJ1-5; d_gene: TRBD1; abundance: NA; CDR3aa: CASRLGQGTQPQHF; CDR3nt: TGTGCCAGCAGACTAGGACAGGGGACTCAGCCCCAGCATTTT
v_gene: TRBV6-5; j_gene: TRBJ1-2; d_gene: NA; abundance: NA; CDR3aa: CASRVKDYGYTF; CDR3nt: TGTGCCAGCAGGGTCAAAGATTATGGCTACACCTTC
v_gene: TRBV6-5; j_gene: TRBJ1-4; d_gene: NA; abundance: NA; CDR3aa: CASSYSAAEKLFF; CDR3nt: TGTGCCAGCAGTTACTCTGCAGCCGAAAAACTGTTTTTT